These 29 T cell receptor beta chains share one sample of origin, sequenced in a study of blood T cell repertoires in COVID-19. TCRdb keeps only in-frame clones here, not all; method: immunoSEQ multiplex PCR. Among about 130,000 clones listed, over 85% were seen once. Sample: peripheral blood. The receptors here all came from a man aged 55 to 70 with COVID-19, enrolled during active disease.

The V call is TRBV3-1 (or the pseudogene TRBV3-2), the J call TRBJ2-1; D is unresolved. The CDR3 spans 13 residues. V lost 0 bases to trimming and J lost 9 bases, with 9 bases between them. Germline V gene data show CDR1 as LGHDT and CDR2 as YNNKEL (reference sequence). CDR3 region: CASSQDLTGEQFF. CDR3 sequence (DNA): TGTGCCAGCAGCCAAGATCTAACGGGTGAGCAGTTCTTC.

The V call is TRBV12-3 or TRBV12-4, the J call TRBJ2-3, with D perhaps TRBD2 (7 bases). The CDR3 is 13 residues long. Trimming left V 3 bases short and J 5 bases short, with 9 bases between. DNA for the CDR3: TGTGCCAGCAGTTTGGGGGGGCAAGATACGCAGTATTTT. As protein: CASSLGGQDTQYF.

Notes on this clone: At one end, the junction sequence differs from germline, possibly due to a read error. The chain joins TRBV6-5 to TRBJ1-3; possibly TRBD1 for D (6 bases). The germline gives CDR1 MNHEY, CDR2 SVGAGI. The CDR3 is made up of 11 amino acids. The CDR3 loop reads CRTDSGNTIYF. The CDR3, as DNA: TGCCGGACAGACTCTGGAAACACCATATATTTT.

The chain couples TRBV4-1 to TRBJ1-4, with a possible D match to TRBD1 (5 bases). CDR1 is MGHRA, CDR2 YSYEKL, per germline. CDR3 length equals 15 residues. V lost 0 bases and J 5 bases, leaving 10 bases between the germline ends. As DNA, the CDR3 is TGCGCCAGCAGCCAAGAGTTGGGGCAGAATGAAAAACTGTTTTTT. This encodes CASSQELGQNEKLFF.

The rearrangement links TRBV18 to TRBJ1-4; unclear D gene. CDR1 is KGHSH, CDR2 LQKENI, per germline. Trimming removed 6 bases from V and 3 bases from J, with 11 bases in between. CDR3 length: 14 residues. CDR3 coding DNA: TGTGCCAGCTCGCCGGCGGCGGCTAATGAAAAACTGTTTTTT. Protein: CASSPAAANEKLFF.

The V call is TRBV10-3, the J call TRBJ1-2; D may be TRBD1 (6 bases). V lost 0 bases to trimming and J lost 11 bases, with 13 bases between them. The CDR3 loop spans 13 amino acids. Per the germline V gene, CDR1 is ENHRY and CDR2 is SYGVKD. CDR3 protein: CAISESAGEGYTF. For the CDR3, the DNA is TGTGCCATCAGTGAGTCGGCAGGGGAAGGGTACACCTTC.

The chain combines TRBV18 with TRBJ2-6, with D possibly TRBD2 on 6 matching bases. The CDR3 runs 15 residues. The V gene lost 3 bases and the J gene lost 5 bases, with 11 bases spanning the gap. In germline, CDR1 is KGHSH, CDR2 LQKENI. This CDR3 is CASSPRGNWANVLTF. The CDR3 DNA is TGTGCCAGCTCACCCCGCGGGAACTGGGCCAACGTCCTGACTTTC.

CDR3 loop: CASSQDHGTSVRVEQYF. The CDR3 nucleotides are TGCGCCAGCAGCCAAGATCACGGGACTAGCGTGAGGGTCGAGCAGTACTTC. The rearrangement links TRBV4-1 to TRBJ2-7, with 10 bases that match TRBD2. The CDR3 has 17 residues. Looked up from germline, CDR1 is MGHRA and CDR2 is YSYEKL. Germline trimming cut 0 bases from V and 6 bases from J; bases unmatched to any gene: 11.

V gene TRBV19 combines with J gene TRBJ1-2, with 7 bases identical to TRBD1. The trim removed 1 base at V and 2 bases at J, leaving 7 bases unmatched. This CDR3 has 16 amino acids. CDR1 and CDR2 from the germline V gene are LNHDA and SQIVND (reference sequence). The CDR3 sequence is CASSIAQGQKNYGYTF. CDR3 nucleotides: TGTGCCAGTAGTATAGCTCAGGGACAGAAGAACTATGGCTACACCTTC.

CDR3 sequence: CASSLGAGGINQPQHF. The CDR3 coding sequence is TGCGCCAGCAGCTTGGGGGCAGGGGGGATCAATCAGCCCCAGCATTTT. The genes are TRBV5-1 and TRBJ1-5, with TRBD1 matching 7 bases. V lost 0 bases to trimming and J lost 3 bases; unmatched junction nucleotides: 6. Germline CDR1 SGHRS, CDR2 YFSETQ. The CDR3 totals 16 residues.

The chain uses TRBV5-1 and TRBJ2-7, with TRBD1 as a possible D gene (7 bases). V dropped 7 bases and J dropped 2 bases, with 16 bases sitting between them. In germline, CDR1 is SGHRS, CDR2 YFSETQ. The CDR3 spans 14 residues. The DNA of the CDR3 is TGCGCCAGCGCAGGGGGACTGGGAACCTACGAGCAGTACTTC. Translation gives CASAGGLGTYEQYF.

This rearrangement joins TRBV29-1 to TRBJ2-7; 10 bases match TRBD1. V shed 6 bases and J 5 bases; nucleotides not matched to a gene: 7. This CDR3 is 13 amino acids long. In germline, CDR1 is SQVTM, CDR2 ANQGSEA. This chain's CDR3 is CSVEGQGNNEQYF. In DNA, the CDR3 is TGCAGCGTAGAGGGACAGGGGAATAACGAGCAGTACTTC.

The chain joins TRBV4-1 to TRBJ2-1; TRBD2 aligns across 7 bases. The CDR3 consists of 14 residues. In germline, CDR1 is MGHRA, CDR2 YSYEKL. J was trimmed by 6 bases and V by 4 bases; bases with no gene match: 6. CDR3 DNA: TGCGCCAGCAGCCCGACTAGCCGGTCCAATGAGCAGTTCTTC. Amino acids: CASSPTSRSNEQFF.

This clone was detected once. This sequence joins TRBV18 and TRBJ2-3; TRBD2 aligns across 12 bases. The CDR3 totals 17 residues. V lost 6 bases, J lost 4 bases, and 11 bases stayed unmatched. Germline CDR1 reads KGHSH; CDR2 reads LQKENI. The CDR3 nucleotides are TGTGCCAGCTCCCCCACTAGCGGGAGGTCCTTATCAGATACGCAGTATTTT. It is translated as CASSPTSGRSLSDTQYF.

The genes are TRBV2 and TRBJ1-4, with TRBD1 identical over 7 bases. V shed 4 bases and J 4 bases; nucleotides not matched to a gene: 6. This CDR3 spans 15 amino acids. CDR1 and CDR2 from the germline V gene are SNHLY and FYNNEI. CDR3 nucleotides: TGTGCCAGCAGTGCTGGGACAGCCAGTAATGAAAAACTGTTTTTT. Translating it yields CASSAGTASNEKLFF.

Note on this clone: Distinct nucleotide sequences in the sample also encode this CDR3. This chain connects TRBV19 to TRBJ1-5; TRBD1 might be the D (5 bases). CDR1 is LNHDA and CDR2 is SQIVND in the germline V gene (reference sequence). This CDR3 contains 15 residues. Trimming took off 2 bases at V and 2 bases at J, with 10 bases between the two ends. DNA for the CDR3: TGTGCCAGTAGTATACAGGGCGGGGGCAATCAGCCCCAGCATTTT. Its translation is CASSIQGGGNQPQHF.

This clone was observed a single time. This chain uses TRBV29-1 with TRBJ1-2, with D maybe TRBD1 (5 bases). V lost 4 bases and J lost 0, with 9 bases in between. The germline V gene has CDR1 SQVTM and CDR2 ANQGSEA. This CDR3 contains 13 residues. The CDR3 loop reads CSVVDSANYGYTF. In nucleotides, the CDR3 is TGCAGCGTTGTTGACAGTGCTAACTATGGCTACACCTTC.

V is TRBV7-2 and J is TRBJ2-7; TRBD2 agrees at 8 bases. CDR3 length: 16 amino acids. The J segment lost 6 bases and the V segment lost 0 bases, leaving 10 bases of the junction unmatched. CDR1 and CDR2 from the germline V gene are SGHTA and FQGNSA. CDR3 loop: CASSLAPTSGYTEQYF. The DNA for the CDR3 is TGTGCCAGCAGCTTAGCCCCCACTAGCGGTTATACCGAGCAGTACTTC.

A single count supports this clone. The chain is built from TRBV4-1 and TRBJ2-7, with 10 bases lining up with TRBD2. After removal of 6 bases from V and 2 bases from J, the junction contained 7 bases not matched to a gene. The CDR3 extends over 15 amino acids. Germline V gene lookup returns CDR1 MGHRA and CDR2 YSYEKL. In DNA form, the CDR3 reads TGCGCCAGCAGTCTTACTAGCGGGGCTACCTACGAGCAGTACTTC. It specifies CASSLTSGATYEQYF.

The chain couples TRBV4-1 to TRBJ2-5, with D perhaps matching TRBD1 (5 bases). This CDR3 spans 15 amino acids. Germline CDR1 is MGHRA and CDR2 is YSYEKL. V lost 1 base and J 5 bases, leaving 14 bases between the germline ends. Written as DNA, the CDR3 is TGCGCCAGCAGCCAAGGACCAGGGTGGATGGAGACCCAGTACTTC. This gives the protein CASSQGPGWMETQYF.

V gene TRBV5-1 combines with J gene TRBJ2-2; tentative D call: TRBD1 (5 bases). The CDR3 sequence is 17 residues long. Trimming removed 4 bases from V and 4 bases from J, with 20 bases in between. Germline V gene sequence: CDR1 SGHRS, CDR2 YFSETQ. CDR3 nucleotide sequence: TGCGCCAGCAGCCCCCACGGATATAGACAGACCACCGGGGAGCTGTTTTTT. It encodes CASSPHGYRQTTGELFF.

The chain combines TRBV6-2 or TRBV6-3 with TRBJ2-7; possible D gene TRBD2, 6 bases. The ends were cut back, 6 bases at V and 4 bases at J, with 16 bases in the middle. CDR1 is MNHEY and CDR2 is SVGEGT in the germline V gene. The CDR3 covers 14 residues. CDR3 sequence (DNA): TGTGCCAGCAGCCTTTCCGGGACTTTATACGAGCAGTACTTC. It translates to CASSLSGTLYEQYF.

The rearrangement links TRBV7-8 to TRBJ2-1; no clear D gene. The germline CDR1 and CDR2 sequences are SGHVS and FQNEAQ. The ends were cut back, 5 bases at V and 3 bases at J, with 11 bases in the middle. The CDR3 spans 14 residues. CDR3 sequence reads: CASSTTRGYNEQFF. The CDR3 DNA reads TGTGCCAGCAGCACAACGAGAGGCTACAATGAGCAGTTCTTC.

V gene TRBV5-1 combines with J gene TRBJ2-7; TRBD2 aligns across 9 bases. The CDR3 has 17 amino acids. Trimming removed 1 base from V and 0 bases from J; junction bases left unmatched: 8. The germline CDR1 and CDR2 sequences are SGHRS and YFSETQ. The CDR3 loop reads CASSLLSSGANSYEQYF. In DNA, the CDR3 is TGCGCCAGCAGCTTGTTATCTAGCGGGGCGAACTCCTACGAGCAGTACTTC. The full variable domain, completed using reference TRBV5-1 and TRBJ2-7, is KAGVTQTPRYLIKTRGQQVTLSCSPISGHRSVSWYQQTPGQGLQFLFEYFSETQRNKGNFPGRFSGRQFSNSRSEMNVSTLELGDSALYLCASSLLSSGANSYEQYFGPGTRLTVT.

The rearrangement links TRBV28 to TRBJ1-6; D gene ambiguous. The CDR3 covers 16 residues. CDR1 is MDHEN and CDR2 is SYDVKM in the germline V gene. V was pared by 5 bases and J by 0 bases, with 11 bases between. The CDR3 here is CASSPSGSSYNSPLHF. The CDR3 DNA sequence: TGTGCCAGCAGTCCCTCCGGGAGCTCCTATAATTCACCCCTCCACTTT.

The rearrangement joins TRBV14 to TRBJ1-3; TRBD1 matches at 8 bases. Germline V gives CDR1 SGHDN, CDR2 FVKESK. The V segment lost 5 bases and the J segment 0 bases; nucleotides outside the gene matches: 9. The CDR3 contains 17 residues. CDR3 sequence (DNA): TGTGCCAGCAGCTCCCGGACAGGGCTTTCCTCTGGAAACACCATATATTTT. This encodes CASSSRTGLSSGNTIYF.

The chain joins TRBV6-1 to TRBJ2-2; possible D gene TRBD2, 6 bases. Trimming shortened V by 4 bases and J by 6 bases, and 18 bases separated the two germline ends. The germline V gene has CDR1 MNHNS and CDR2 SASEGT. There are 16 residues in the CDR3. CDR3 nucleotide sequence: TGTGCCAGCAGTGTCCCTGGGCGGGATCTCGCCGGGGAGCTGTTTTTT. Protein product: CASSVPGRDLAGELFF.

V is TRBV10-1 and J is TRBJ2-1, with 8 bases lining up with TRBD2. The length of the CDR3 is 15 residues. CDR1 is WNHNN and CDR2 is SYGVQD in the germline V gene (reference sequence). The V and J ends lost 4 bases and 1 base, in that order; junction bases with no gene match: 3. The CDR3 sequence: CASSGQRGSYNEQFF. In nucleotides, the CDR3 is TGCGCCAGCAGTGGACAGCGGGGGTCCTACAATGAGCAGTTCTTC.

The V and J genes are TRBV5-4 and TRBJ2-5, with 7 bases that match TRBD2. The germline CDR1 and CDR2 sequences are SGHNT and YYREEE (reference sequence). This CDR3 spans 15 amino acids. Trimming cost V 4 bases and J 4 bases; bases outside gene matches: 10. The CDR3 coding sequence is TGTGCCAGCAGCCATCGGTCGGGGGGTTTAGAGACCCAGTACTTC. It translates to CASSHRSGGLETQYF.